A single sample gave rise to the 32 T cell receptor beta chains below, sequenced in a study of cytomegalovirus exposure and HLA in healthy donors. Primers for the PCR totalled 60 Vbeta and 13 Jbeta. Sequenced by immunoSEQ multiplex PCR; TCRdb stores in-frame clones only, minus some. The sample lists 130,000 or so clones, roughly four fifths seen once, with around 1.5% in the top ten. Source material: PBMCs. The receptors stem from a female donor in good health and CMV-seronegative.

This clone was recorded once. CDR3 DNA: TGTGCCAGCAGTGAAAACAGCGGGGCGTACTCCTACGAGCAGTACTTC. It is translated as CASSENSGAYSYEQYF. V and J are TRBV2 and TRBJ2-7, with 7 nucleotides matching TRBD2. The CDR3 is 16 residues long. Germline lookup yields CDR1 SNHLY and CDR2 FYNNEI. V was pared by 2 bases and J by 0 bases, with 7 bases of the junction left unmatched.

V and J are TRBV5-1 and TRBJ1-1, with 7 bases that match TRBD1. The trim removed 5 bases at V and 0 bases at J, leaving 4 bases unmatched. Looked up from germline, CDR1 is SGHRS and CDR2 is YFSETQ. The CDR3 has 14 residues. This CDR3 reads CASSWDSLNTEAFF. The CDR3 DNA is TGCGCCAGCAGTTGGGACAGCCTGAACACTGAAGCTTTCTTT.

The V gene is TRBV14, the J gene TRBJ2-7, with TRBD1 as a possible D gene (6 bases). Germline CDR1 reads SGHDN; CDR2 reads FVKESK. V lost 3 bases, J lost 5 bases, and 8 bases lay in between. The CDR3 length is 12 residues. CDR3 in amino acids: CASSQRTDEQYF. The CDR3 nucleotides read TGTGCCAGCAGCCAGAGGACAGACGAGCAGTACTTC.

This clone was detected once. V and J are TRBV7-3 and TRBJ2-2; the D gene is possibly TRBD2 (5 bases). This CDR3 region has 18 residues. Germline CDR1 SGHTA, CDR2 FQGTGA. V was pared by 4 bases and J by 4 bases, with 22 bases between. CDR3 loop: CASSSTGMWGRGTGELFF. For the CDR3, the DNA is TGTGCCAGCAGCTCTACCGGGATGTGGGGTAGAGGCACCGGGGAGCTGTTTTTT.

V and J are TRBV14 and TRBJ2-6; no clear D gene. Germline V lookup: CDR1 SGHDN, CDR2 FVKESK. CDR3 length equals 15 residues. V was trimmed by 5 bases and J by 1 base, leaving 9 bases between them. CDR3 protein: CASSSHTSGANVLTF. The CDR3, as DNA: TGTGCCAGCAGCTCCCATACATCTGGGGCCAACGTCCTGACTTTC.

This chain connects TRBV7-3 to TRBJ1-6; the D gene is possibly TRBD1 (5 bases). Per the germline V gene, CDR1 is SGHTA and CDR2 is FQGTGA. V dropped 1 base and J dropped 9 bases, with 16 bases sitting between them. The CDR3 loop spans 16 amino acids. CDR3 sequence: CASSLIGHSQGSPLHF. DNA of the CDR3: TGTGCCAGCAGCTTAATCGGGCATTCCCAGGGTTCACCCCTCCACTTT.

Details on this clone: This same CDR3 is encoded by further DNA sequences in the sample. This sequence joins TRBV4-1 and TRBJ2-3; a possible D gene is TRBD1 (5 bases). The CDR3 is made up of 15 amino acids. The germline gives CDR1 MGHRA, CDR2 YSYEKL. The ends were cut back, 0 bases at V and 1 base at J, with 8 bases in the middle. The CDR3 DNA reads as TGCGCCAGCAGCCAAGAAATCAGGGGCACAGATACGCAGTATTTT. This translates into CASSQEIRGTDTQYF.

This chain joins TRBV7-8 and TRBJ2-7, with 10 bases lining up with TRBD1. Looked up from germline, CDR1 is SGHVS and CDR2 is FQNEAQ. This CDR3 has 15 residues. V shed 5 bases, J shed 5 bases, and the junction held 9 bases outside the gene matches. CDR3 amino acids: CASSPGTGVINEQYF. CDR3 bases: TGTGCCAGCAGCCCCGGGACAGGGGTTATCAACGAGCAGTACTTC.

The chain employs TRBV7-2 and TRBJ1-4; TRBD1 matches 11 bases. This CDR3 has 17 amino acids. The germline V gene encodes CDR1 SGHTA and CDR2 FQGNSA. With V trimmed by 4 bases and J by 4 bases, 8 bases remained unmatched. CDR3 in amino acids: CASSWGQGGNYNEKLFF. CDR3 sequence (DNA): TGTGCCAGCAGCTGGGGACAGGGGGGAAACTATAATGAAAAACTGTTTTTT. The full variable domain, rest sourced from reference TRBV7-2 and TRBJ1-4, is GAGVSQSPSNKVTEKGKDVELRCDPISGHTALYWYRQSLGQGLEFLIYFQGNSAPDKSGLPSDRFSAERTGGSVSTLTIQRTQQEDSAVYLCASSWGQGGNYNEKLFFGSGTQLSVL.

V and J are TRBV7-9 and TRBJ2-2, with TRBD1 identical over 9 bases. With 0 bases clipped from V and 10 bases from J, the junction kept 6 bases outside the gene matches. The germline gives CDR1 SEHNR, CDR2 FQNEAQ (reference sequence). This CDR3 has 15 amino acids. The CDR3 loop reads CASSLATGGSKELFF. DNA of the CDR3: TGTGCCAGCAGCTTAGCGACAGGGGGATCGAAGGAGCTGTTTTTT.

This chain connects TRBV6-5 to TRBJ1-2; D is unresolved. The CDR3 consists of 13 residues. The germline V and J ends were trimmed by 5 bases and 7 bases, with 14 bases remaining between them. In germline, CDR1 is MNHEY, CDR2 SVGAGI. CDR3 protein: CASSATSGFGYTF. CDR3 DNA: TGTGCCAGCAGTGCAACGAGCGGGTTTGGCTACACCTTC.

The chain has TRBV7-7 and TRBJ2-2, with D tentatively TRBD1 (5 bases). This CDR3 comprises 14 residues. Germline-derived CDR1 and CDR2 are SSHAT and FNYEAQ (reference sequence). V lost 5 bases to trimming and J lost 6 bases, with 13 bases between them. In DNA form, the CDR3 reads TGTGCCAGCAGCCCACAGGACGGTCCCGGGGAGCTGTTTTTT. Translating it yields CASSPQDGPGELFF.

The CDR3 reads CASSLLSQRGGYTDTQYF. The DNA of the CDR3 is TGTGCCAGCAGCCTGTTATCCCAGCGGGGGGGATACACAGATACGCAGTATTTT. The rearrangement uses TRBV11-2 and TRBJ2-3; 10 bases map to TRBD2. The CDR3 is made up of 18 amino acids. With 5 bases clipped from V and 2 bases from J, the junction kept 13 bases outside the gene matches. Germline-derived CDR1 and CDR2 are SGHAT and FQNNGV.

The V gene is TRBV2, the J gene TRBJ1-5; no firm D call. V shed 4 bases and J shed 3 bases, with 10 bases lying between them. CDR3 length: 14 residues. Germline values: CDR1 SNHLY, CDR2 FYNNEI. CDR3 bases: TGTGCCAGCAGTGCGCAGGAAGCCAATCAGCCCCAGCATTTT. Protein sequence: CASSAQEANQPQHF.

This clone was seen once. The V call is TRBV5-6, the J call TRBJ2-5; possibly TRBD2 for D (6 bases). CDR1 SGHDT and CDR2 YYEEEE come from the germline V gene. The CDR3 covers 13 residues. V was trimmed by 3 bases and J by 5 bases, leaving 11 bases between them. The chain's CDR3 is CASSSTSYETQYF. In DNA, the CDR3 is TGTGCCAGCAGCTCAACTAGCTATGAGACCCAGTACTTC. Full variable domain (remainder filled in from reference TRBV5-6 and TRBJ2-5): DAGVTQSPTHLIKTRGQQVTLRCSPKSGHDTVSWYQQALGQGPQFIFQYYEEEERQRGNFPDRFSGHQFPNYSSELNVNALLLGDSALYLCASSSTSYETQYFGPGTRLLVL.

The chain carries TRBV14 and TRBJ2-1; D is unclear. Trimming removed 4 bases from V and 4 bases from J, with 5 bases in between. The CDR3 loop spans 12 amino acids. CDR1 is SGHDN, CDR2 FVKESK, per germline. The CDR3 loop is CASSPNYNEQFF. Written as DNA, the CDR3 is TGTGCCAGCAGCCCAAATTACAATGAGCAGTTCTTC. Full variable domain (missing parts from reference TRBV14 and TRBJ2-1): EAGVTQFPSHSVIEKGQTVTLRCDPISGHDNLYWYRRVMGKEIKFLLHFVKESKQDESGMPNNRFLAERTGGTYSTLKVQPAELEDSGVYFCASSPNYNEQFFGPGTRLTVL.

This clone was picked up a small number of times. The rearrangement joins TRBV25-1 to TRBJ1-2; D is unclear. Trimming shortened V by 4 bases and J by 7 bases, and 4 bases separated the two germline ends. The length of the CDR3 is 10 residues. CDR1 and CDR2 (germline): MGHDK, SYGVNS. The CDR3 DNA follows: TGTGCCAGCAGTGGCAGTGGCTACACCTTC. Translating it yields CASSGSGYTF.

Here the CDR3 DNA reads TGTGCCAGCAGCTTAGTTGGGGTCGGACAGGGTGACTACGAGCAGTACTTC. Its translation is CASSLVGVGQGDYEQYF. The V and J genes are TRBV11-2 and TRBJ2-7; 8 bases are shared with TRBD1. Germline V gene sequence: CDR1 SGHAT, CDR2 FQNNGV. Trimming took 1 base from V and 3 from J; bases not matched to a gene: 11. The CDR3 sequence is 17 residues long.

The chain couples TRBV2 to TRBJ1-2; D possibly corresponds to TRBD1 (5 bases). Germline CDR1 SNHLY, CDR2 FYNNEI. Trimming shortened V by 4 bases and J by 4 bases, and 7 bases separated the two germline ends. The CDR3 consists of 12 residues. CDR3 nucleotides: TGTGCCAGCAGTGGGCAGGGCTATGGCTACACCTTC. This sequence encodes CASSGQGYGYTF.

The chain couples TRBV7-2 to TRBJ2-5; possible D gene TRBD2, 5 bases. This CDR3 has 14 amino acids. Germline CDR1 is SGHTA and CDR2 is FQGNSA. The germline V and J ends were trimmed by 7 bases and 5 bases, with 17 bases remaining between them. The DNA of the CDR3 is TGTGCCAGCACCAGCGAGAGGGTCGCCGAGACCCAGTACTTC. It yields the protein CASTSERVAETQYF.

This clone was picked up many times. The chain combines TRBV13 with TRBJ2-7; 9 bases are a match to TRBD1. The germline V gene has CDR1 PRHDT and CDR2 FYEKMQ (reference sequence). Trimming at V came to 5 bases and at J to 4 bases, leaving 6 bases not matched to a gene. The CDR3 length is 14 residues. The CDR3 region is CASSHRDRAYEQYF. DNA for the CDR3: TGTGCCAGCAGCCACAGGGACAGGGCGTACGAGCAGTACTTC.

The chain uses TRBV27 and TRBJ2-7; 9 nucleotides match TRBD2. This CDR3 spans 12 amino acids. Germline V CDR1 and CDR2: MNHEY, SMNVEV (reference sequence). The CDR3 DNA follows: TGTGTCTCGGGGGGGCTAGCGGGGGAGCAGTACTTC. Translating it yields CVSGGLAGEQYF.

The V gene is TRBV21-1, the J gene TRBJ1-1; the table's D gene call, TRBD1, was not cross checked with the DNA. TRBV21-1 has pseudogene status. The length of the CDR3 is 17 residues. CDR3 in DNA: TGTGCCAGCAGCAAAGCAGCCCAGGGGGAAAGGGGCACTGAAGCTTTCTTT. Translated: CASSKAAQGERGTEAFF.

The genes are TRBV5-1 and TRBJ1-4, with 9 bases aligning to TRBD1. The V and J ends lost 4 bases and 7 bases, in that order; junction bases with no gene match: 11. Germline V CDR1 and CDR2: SGHRS, YFSETQ. This CDR3 spans 16 amino acids. The CDR3 bases are TGCGCCAGCAGCCCTCGGGCCGGGACAGGGTCTGAAAAACTGTTTTTT. Protein sequence: CASSPRAGTGSEKLFF.

This clone was counted once. The chain's CDR3 is CASSGQGGGYTF. CDR3 nucleotides: TGTGCCAGCAGCGGACAGGGTGGAGGCTACACCTTC. The rearrangement uses TRBV6-5 and TRBJ1-2, with 8 bases aligning to TRBD1. This CDR3 spans 12 amino acids. The trim removed 6 bases at V and 8 bases at J, leaving 5 bases unmatched. The V gene's germline CDR1 is MNHEY and CDR2 SVGAGI.

This chain joins TRBV5-1 and TRBJ2-7; 8 bases match TRBD1. Germline CDR1 reads SGHRS; CDR2 reads YFSETQ. The J segment lost 2 bases and the V segment lost 0 bases, leaving 4 bases of the junction unmatched. The CDR3 sequence is 15 residues long. CDR3 in DNA: TGCGCCAGCAGCTTGGGGGACAGGACGGCCTACGAGCAGTACTTC. It translates to CASSLGDRTAYEQYF.

This sequence joins TRBV5-1 and TRBJ1-1, with TRBD1 as a possible D gene (5 bases). Germline V gene lookup returns CDR1 SGHRS and CDR2 YFSETQ. Trimming took 0 bases from V and 5 from J, leaving 14 bases between them. The CDR3 covers 15 residues. This CDR3 reads CASSLDGGDSTEAFF. The CDR3 DNA is TGCGCCAGCAGCTTGGATGGGGGGGATTCGACTGAAGCTTTCTTT.

V is TRBV5-4 and J is TRBJ2-1, with TRBD2 as a possible D gene (5 bases). Germline lookup yields CDR1 SGHNT and CDR2 YYREEE (reference sequence). Trimming pared 3 bases from V and 8 bases from J, leaving 15 bases between. This CDR3 is built from 14 residues. CDR3: CASSSPIALDEQFF. The CDR3 DNA reads TGTGCCAGCAGCTCCCCGATAGCGCTCGATGAGCAGTTCTTC.

The chain couples TRBV28 to TRBJ2-1; no reliable D call. This CDR3 contains 14 residues. Germline V gives CDR1 MDHEN, CDR2 SYDVKM. V lost 7 bases, J lost 9 bases, and 19 bases lay in between. The DNA for the CDR3 is TGTGCCAGCACCCGGGTCCTCTCGTCTGGTGAGCAGTTCTTC. Translated: CASTRVLSSGEQFF.

The DNA of the CDR3 is TGTGCCAGCAGCTTAGATCGTGGACAGGGGTTCTCCTACAATGAGCAGTTCTTC. It encodes CASSLDRGQGFSYNEQFF. The chain employs TRBV11-3 and TRBJ2-1; 9 bases line up with TRBD1. Per germline, CDR1 SGHNT and CDR2 YENEEA. The CDR3 extends over 18 amino acids. J was trimmed by 0 bases and V by 0 bases; bases with no gene match: 6.

This chain links TRBV27 with TRBJ2-1, with 12 bases lining up with TRBD2. The V gene's germline CDR1 is MNHEY and CDR2 SMNVEV (reference sequence). The V and J ends lost 5 bases and 4 bases, in that order; junction bases with no gene match: 6. The CDR3 covers 16 residues. CDR3 nucleotide sequence: TGTGCCAGCAGTAAACTAGCGGGAGGCGCGTACAATGAGCAGTTCTTC. Its protein is CASSKLAGGAYNEQFF.

The chain links TRBV11-2 to TRBJ2-4, with D possibly being TRBD1 (7 bases). Deletions cut 4 bases from V and 2 bases from J, with 18 bases between. The CDR3 length is 17 residues. CDR1 is SGHAT, CDR2 FQNNGV, per germline. CDR3 coding DNA: TGTGCCAGCAGCTCATTAGGGGGCGGGATGACCAAAAACATTCAGTACTTC. It specifies CASSSLGGGMTKNIQYF.